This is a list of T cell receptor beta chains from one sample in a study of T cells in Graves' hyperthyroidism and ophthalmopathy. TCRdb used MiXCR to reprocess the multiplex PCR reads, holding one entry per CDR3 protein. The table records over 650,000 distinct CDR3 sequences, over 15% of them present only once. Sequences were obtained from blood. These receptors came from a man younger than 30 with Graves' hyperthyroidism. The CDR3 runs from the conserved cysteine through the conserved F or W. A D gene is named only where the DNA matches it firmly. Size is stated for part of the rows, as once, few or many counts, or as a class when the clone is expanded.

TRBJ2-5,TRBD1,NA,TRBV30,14,TGTGCCTGGAGTGTATTGAGGGGGCACGAGACCCAGTACTTC,CAWSVLRGHETQYF
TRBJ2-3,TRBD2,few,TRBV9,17,TGTGCCAGCAGCACCCGAAGCGGGAGGGCCGACACAGATACGCAGTATTTT,CASSTRSGRADTDTQYF
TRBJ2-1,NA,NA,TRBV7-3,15,TGTGCCAGCAGCCAAACGCCGGGCTCCTACAATGAGCAGTTCTTC,CASSQTPGSYNEQFF
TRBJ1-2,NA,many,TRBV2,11,TGTGCCACCGGGCGTGGGGATGGCTACACCTTC,CATGRGDGYTF
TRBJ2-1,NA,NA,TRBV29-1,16,TGCAGCGTTGAAGATCTTTGGGGGAAAAGGATTAATGAGCAGTTCTTC,CSVEDLWGKRINEQFF
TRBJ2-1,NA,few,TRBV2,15,TGTGCCACCCTGGCGATAGGGGGAAATTACAATGAGCAGTTCTTC,CATLAIGGNYNEQFF
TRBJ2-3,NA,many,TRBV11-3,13,TGTGCCAGCAGCTCCGGGGGCGGGGATATGCAGTATTTT,CASSSGGGDMQYF
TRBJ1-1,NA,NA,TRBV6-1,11,TGTGCCACCGACTCGGCCACTGAAGCTTTCTTT,CATDSATEAFF
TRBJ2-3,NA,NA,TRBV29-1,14,TGCAGCGTTGCAGTTAGGGGGGCATCAAATACGCAGTATTTT,CSVAVRGASNTQYF
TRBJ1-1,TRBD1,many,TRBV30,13,TGTGCCTGGAGTGCAGGGGGCAACACTGAAGCTTTCTTT,CAWSAGGNTEAFF
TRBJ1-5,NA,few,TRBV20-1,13,TGCAGTGCTAGATTGGATAGCAATCAGCCCCAGCATTTT,CSARLDSNQPQHF
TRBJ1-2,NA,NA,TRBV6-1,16,TGTGCCAGCTTTTCCAGGGGAATAGTAGCGGACTATGGCTACACCTTC,CASFSRGIVADYGYTF
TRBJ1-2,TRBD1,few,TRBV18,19,TGTGCCAGCTCACACGCCGATGGCCGGGACAGGGGGCAGGACTATGGCTACACCTTC,CASSHADGRDRGQDYGYTF
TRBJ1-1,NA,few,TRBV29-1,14,TGCAGCGTTGCAGAGTATCCTTCCGGCGCTGAAGCTTTCTTT,CSVAEYPSGAEAFF
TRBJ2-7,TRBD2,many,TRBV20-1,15,TGCAGTGCGGCCCGACTAGCGGGGGCGACCTACGAGCAGTACTTC,CSAARLAGATYEQYF
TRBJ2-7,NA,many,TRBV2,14,TGTGCCAGCAGCTATCCGGGACAAATCTACGAGCAGTACTTC,CASSYPGQIYEQYF
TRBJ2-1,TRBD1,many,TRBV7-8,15,TGTGCCAGCAGCTACGGGACAGGGGTACACAATGAGCAGTTCTTC,CASSYGTGVHNEQFF
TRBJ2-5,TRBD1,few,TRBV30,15,TGTGCCTGCCCAGGGGGACAGGGGGCAGAAGAGGCCCAGTACTTC,CACPGGQGAEEAQYF
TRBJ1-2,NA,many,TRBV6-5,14,TGTGCCAGCAGTTACCTAACAGGTAACTATGGCTACACCTTC,CASSYLTGNYGYTF